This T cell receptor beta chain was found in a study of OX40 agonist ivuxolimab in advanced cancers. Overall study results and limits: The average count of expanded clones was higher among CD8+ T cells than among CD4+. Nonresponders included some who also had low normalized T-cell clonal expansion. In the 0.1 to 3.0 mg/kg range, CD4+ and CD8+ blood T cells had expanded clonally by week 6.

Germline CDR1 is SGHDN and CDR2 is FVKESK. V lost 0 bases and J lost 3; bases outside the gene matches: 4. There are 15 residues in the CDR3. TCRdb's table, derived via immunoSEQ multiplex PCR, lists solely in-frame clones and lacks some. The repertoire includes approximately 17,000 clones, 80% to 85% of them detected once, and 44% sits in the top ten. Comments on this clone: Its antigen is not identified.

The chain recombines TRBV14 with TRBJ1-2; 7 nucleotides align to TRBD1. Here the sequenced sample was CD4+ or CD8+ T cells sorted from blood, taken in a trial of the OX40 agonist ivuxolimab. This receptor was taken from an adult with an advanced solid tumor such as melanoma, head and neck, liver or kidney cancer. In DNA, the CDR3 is TGTGCCAGCAGCCAAGATTGCAGGGGGGACTATGGCTACACCTTC. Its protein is CASSQDCRGDYGYTF.